Sequencing of this T cell receptor (beta chain) was carried out in a study of OX40 agonist ivuxolimab in advanced cancers. The wider study: Ivuxolimab was delivered to patients intravenously every 2 weeks at doses spanning 0.01 to 10 mg/kg.

As to this clone: The antigen is not known.

Study-level points and caveats: Clones of CD4+ and CD8+ blood T cells grew by week 6 at doses of 0.1 to 3.0 mg/kg.

The CDR3 covers 16 residues. Trimming cost V 1 base and J 4 bases, with 15 bases left between them. CDR1 and CDR2 (germline): MGHRA, YSYEKL. Generated by immunoSEQ multiplex PCR, the TCRdb table keeps only in-frame clones and is missing some. The data hold 81,000 or so clones, with less than 95% observed a single time. V and J are TRBV4-1 and TRBJ2-3; D perhaps matches TRBD2 (5 bases). This TCR was sampled from an adult with an advanced solid tumor such as melanoma, head and neck, liver or kidney cancer. The sequencing used CD4+ or CD8+ T cells sorted from blood, collected in a trial of the OX40 agonist ivuxolimab. CDR3 DNA: TGCGCCAGCAGCCAAGGGGAACTAGGTTGGTCAGATACGCAGTATTTT. It codes for CASSQGELGWSDTQYF.